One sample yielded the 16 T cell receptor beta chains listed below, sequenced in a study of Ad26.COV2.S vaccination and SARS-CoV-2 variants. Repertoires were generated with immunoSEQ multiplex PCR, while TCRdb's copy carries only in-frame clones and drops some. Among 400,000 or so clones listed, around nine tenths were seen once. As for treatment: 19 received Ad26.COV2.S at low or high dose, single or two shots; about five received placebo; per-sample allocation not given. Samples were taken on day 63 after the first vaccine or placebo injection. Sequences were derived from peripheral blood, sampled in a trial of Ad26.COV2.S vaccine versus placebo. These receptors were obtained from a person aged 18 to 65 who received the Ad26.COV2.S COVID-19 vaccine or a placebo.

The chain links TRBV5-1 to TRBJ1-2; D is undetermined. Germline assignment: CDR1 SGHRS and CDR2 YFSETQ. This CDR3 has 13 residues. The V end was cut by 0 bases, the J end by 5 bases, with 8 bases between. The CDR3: CASSLDRKYGYTF. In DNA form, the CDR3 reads TGCGCCAGCAGCTTGGATAGGAAATATGGCTACACCTTC. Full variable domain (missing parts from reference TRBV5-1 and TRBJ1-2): KAGVTQTPRYLIKTRGQQVTLSCSPISGHRSVSWYQQTPGQGLQFLFEYFSETQRNKGNFPGRFSGRQFSNSRSEMNVSTLELGDSALYLCASSLDRKYGYTFGSGTRLTVV.

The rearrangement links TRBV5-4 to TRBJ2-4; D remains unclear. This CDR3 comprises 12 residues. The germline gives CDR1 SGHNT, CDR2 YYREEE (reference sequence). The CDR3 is CAMGTQANIQYF. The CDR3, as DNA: TGTGCTATGGGCACCCAGGCCAACATTCAGTACTTC.

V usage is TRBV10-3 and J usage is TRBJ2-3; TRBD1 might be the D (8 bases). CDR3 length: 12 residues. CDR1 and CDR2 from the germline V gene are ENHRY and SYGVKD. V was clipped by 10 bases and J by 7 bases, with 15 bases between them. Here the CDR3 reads CASNRGGNTQYF. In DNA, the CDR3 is TGTGCCAGCAACAGGGGGGGGAATACGCAGTATTTT.

The CDR3 here is CAISEYRVNTEAFF. CDR3 nucleotides: TGTGCCATCAGTGAATACAGGGTTAACACTGAAGCTTTCTTT. V and J are TRBV10-3 and TRBJ1-1, with D maybe TRBD1 (6 bases). The germline CDR1 and CDR2 sequences are ENHRY and SYGVKD. Trimming pared 3 bases from V and 2 bases from J, leaving 10 bases between. The CDR3 is made up of 14 amino acids.

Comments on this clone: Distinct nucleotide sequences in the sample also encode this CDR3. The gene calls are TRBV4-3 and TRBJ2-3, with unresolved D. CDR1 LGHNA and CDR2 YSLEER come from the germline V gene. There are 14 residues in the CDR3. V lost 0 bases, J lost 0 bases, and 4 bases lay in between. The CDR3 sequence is CASSQDYSTDTQYF. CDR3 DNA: TGCGCCAGCAGCCAAGATTATAGCACAGATACGCAGTATTTT.

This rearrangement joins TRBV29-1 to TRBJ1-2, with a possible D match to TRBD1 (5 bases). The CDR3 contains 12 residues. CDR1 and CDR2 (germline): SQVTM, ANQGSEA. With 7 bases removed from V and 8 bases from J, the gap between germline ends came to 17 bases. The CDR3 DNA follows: TGCAGCGGGGCCCAGGGTAACGGCGGCTACACCTTC. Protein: CSGAQGNGGYTF.

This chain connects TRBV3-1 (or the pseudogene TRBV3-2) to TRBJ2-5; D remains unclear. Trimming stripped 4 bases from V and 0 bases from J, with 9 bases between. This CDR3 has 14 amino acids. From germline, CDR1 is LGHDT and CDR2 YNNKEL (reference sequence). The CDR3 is CASSPDTHQETQYF. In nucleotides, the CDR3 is TGTGCCAGCAGCCCAGACACCCACCAAGAGACCCAGTACTTC.

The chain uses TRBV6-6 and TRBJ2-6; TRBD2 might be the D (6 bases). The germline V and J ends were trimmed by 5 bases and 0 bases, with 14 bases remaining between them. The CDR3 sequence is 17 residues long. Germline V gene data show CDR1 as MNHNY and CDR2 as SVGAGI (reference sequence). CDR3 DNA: TGTGCCAGCAGTCTTCCGGGACTGAGCTCTGGGGCCAACGTCCTGACTTTC. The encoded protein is CASSLPGLSSGANVLTF.

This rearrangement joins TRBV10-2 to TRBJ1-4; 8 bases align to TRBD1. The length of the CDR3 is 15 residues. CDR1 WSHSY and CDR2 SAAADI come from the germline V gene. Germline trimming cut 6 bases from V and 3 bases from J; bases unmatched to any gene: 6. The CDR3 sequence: CASRTGQGSNEKLFF. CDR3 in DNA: TGCGCCAGCAGAACCGGACAGGGCTCTAATGAAAAACTGTTTTTT.

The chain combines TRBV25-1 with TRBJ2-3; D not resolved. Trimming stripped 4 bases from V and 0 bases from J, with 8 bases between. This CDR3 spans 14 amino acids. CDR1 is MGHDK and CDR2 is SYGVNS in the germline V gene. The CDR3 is CASSAAGSTDTQYF. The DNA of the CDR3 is TGTGCCAGCAGTGCGGCAGGTAGCACAGATACGCAGTATTTT.

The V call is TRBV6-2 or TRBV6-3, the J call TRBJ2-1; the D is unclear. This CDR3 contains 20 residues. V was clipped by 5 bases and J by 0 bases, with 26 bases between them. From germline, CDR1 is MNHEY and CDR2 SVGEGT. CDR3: CASSLNQQPQWSNSYNEQFF. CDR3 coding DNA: TGTGCCAGCAGTCTGAACCAGCAACCCCAGTGGAGTAACTCCTACAATGAGCAGTTCTTC.

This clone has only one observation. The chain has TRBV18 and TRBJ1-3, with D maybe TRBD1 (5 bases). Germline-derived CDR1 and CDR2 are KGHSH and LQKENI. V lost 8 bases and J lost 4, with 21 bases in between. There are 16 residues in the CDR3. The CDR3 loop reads CASERYGGTRGNTIYF. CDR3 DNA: TGTGCCAGCGAACGTTACGGGGGAACGAGAGGAAACACCATATATTTT.

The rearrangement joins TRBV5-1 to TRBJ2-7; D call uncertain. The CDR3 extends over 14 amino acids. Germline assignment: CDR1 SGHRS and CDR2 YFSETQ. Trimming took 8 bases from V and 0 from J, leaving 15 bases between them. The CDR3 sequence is CASSPSNPSYEQYF. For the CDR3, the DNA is TGCGCCAGTAGCCCGTCTAACCCCTCCTACGAGCAGTACTTC.

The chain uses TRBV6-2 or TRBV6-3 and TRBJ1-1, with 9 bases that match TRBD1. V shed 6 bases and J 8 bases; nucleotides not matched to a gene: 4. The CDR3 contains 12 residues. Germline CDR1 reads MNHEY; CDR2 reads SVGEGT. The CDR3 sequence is CASSTGTGEAFF. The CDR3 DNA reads TGTGCCAGCAGCACCGGGACAGGGGAAGCTTTCTTT.

The CDR3 reads CASSLGQGLSYEQYF. CDR3 nucleotide sequence: TGTGCCAGCAGCTTGGGACAGGGCCTTAGCTACGAGCAGTACTTC. This chain joins TRBV5-4 and TRBJ2-7; 7 positions agree with TRBD1. Germline V gene lookup returns CDR1 SGHNT and CDR2 YYREEE (reference sequence). This CDR3 has 15 amino acids. Losses at the gene ends were 0 bases for V and 3 bases for J; bases not matched to a gene: 6.

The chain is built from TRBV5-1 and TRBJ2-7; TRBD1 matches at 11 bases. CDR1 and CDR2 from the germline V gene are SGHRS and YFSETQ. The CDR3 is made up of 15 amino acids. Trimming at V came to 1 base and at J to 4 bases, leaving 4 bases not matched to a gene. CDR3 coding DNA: TGCGCCAGCAGCTTGTCCGGGACAGGGGGGTACGAGCAGTACTTC. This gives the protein CASSLSGTGGYEQYF.